These 6 T cell receptor beta chains originate from one sample sequenced in a study of CD8+ T cells in alopecia areata. cDNA serving as the sequencing template came from extracted, reverse transcribed RNA. Repertoires were generated with immunoSEQ multiplex PCR, while TCRdb's copy carries only in-frame clones and drops some. Here the sample spans over 150,000 clones, roughly 60% being singletons. Specimen: CD4+ T cells sorted from blood, collected at week 0. The source of these receptors is a human donor with alopecia areata.

The sample holds a few counts of this clone. This chain links TRBV2 with TRBJ2-1; 7 nucleotides agree with TRBD2. After removal of 7 bases from V and 5 bases from J, the junction contained 8 bases not matched to a gene. This CDR3 has 14 residues. Germline assignment: CDR1 SNHLY and CDR2 FYNNEI. The CDR3 coding sequence is TGTGCCAGCAACAATCTAGCGGAAAACAATGAGCAGTTCTTC. Residues: CASNNLAENNEQFF. The complete variable domain, with remaining parts taken from reference TRBV2 and TRBJ2-1, reads EPEVTQTPSHQVTQMGQEVILRCVPISNHLYFYWYRQILGQKVEFLVSFYNNEISEKSEIFDDQFSVERPDGSNFTLKIRSTKLEDSAMYFCASNNLAENNEQFFGPGTRLTVL.

Remarks on this clone: Other DNA sequences in this sample translate to the same CDR3. This sequence joins TRBV15 and TRBJ2-6; D ambiguous. The germline V gene encodes CDR1 LNHNV and CDR2 YYDKDF (reference sequence). This CDR3 has 14 amino acids. V was clipped by 3 bases and J by 0 bases, with 3 bases between them. CDR3 nucleotide sequence: TGTGCCACCAGCAGGGGCTCTGGGGCCAACGTCCTGACTTTC. Protein product: CATSRGSGANVLTF.

This CDR3 reads CASNLARSGNTIYF. The CDR3 DNA follows: TGTGCCAGCAACCTGGCCCGCTCTGGAAACACCATATATTTT. V is TRBV28 and J is TRBJ1-3; D uncertain. Trimming left V 7 bases short and J 0 bases short, with 10 bases between. Germline-derived CDR1 and CDR2 are MDHEN and SYDVKM. The CDR3 length is 14 residues.

The chain joins TRBV5-4 to TRBJ2-1; 8 bases align to TRBD1. Germline V CDR1 and CDR2: SGHNT, YYREEE (reference sequence). CDR3 size: 13 residues. With V trimmed by 9 bases and J by 6 bases, 8 bases remained unmatched. The CDR3 loop reads CATKQGASNEQFF. The CDR3 region has the DNA TGTGCCACCAAGCAGGGGGCGTCCAATGAGCAGTTCTTC.

There are a few counts of this clone. The V and J genes are TRBV29-1 and TRBJ1-2; D gene uncertain. V gave up 6 bases and J gave up 4 bases, with 9 bases separating them. The CDR3 runs to 11 residues. Germline CDR1 is SQVTM and CDR2 is ANQGSEA. CDR3 nucleotides: TGCAGCGTCCAGAGGGCCTATGGCTACACCTTC. This encodes CSVQRAYGYTF.

The chain combines TRBV14 with TRBJ1-3; the D is unclear. V was cut by 1 base and J by 0 bases, with 10 bases left in between. The germline V gene encodes CDR1 SGHDN and CDR2 FVKESK. The CDR3 is 16 amino acids. CDR3 sequence reads: CASSQGLRSSGNTIYF. In nucleotides, the CDR3 is TGTGCCAGCAGCCAAGGACTCAGGAGCTCTGGAAACACCATATATTTT.